Listed below are T cell receptor beta chains from one sample, sequenced in a study of cytomegalovirus exposure and HLA in healthy donors. Assay: immunoSEQ multiplex PCR; the TCRdb copy retains only in-frame clones and omits some. This table has 150,000 to 200,000 clones, roughly 80% appearing once. Source material: PBMCs. All receptors come from a female donor in good health and CMV-seronegative. Each CDR3 is given with its conserved first and last residue. The order of the fields is CDR3 DNA, CDR3 protein, V gene, J gene, clone size, D gene. The D gene is left open where the match is weak. The listing skips clone size in some rows; elsewhere it reads once, few, many or a size class.

TGTGCCAGCACCGTTAAGCAGGGGTGGGAAAATGAGCAGTTCTTC	CASTVKQGWENEQFF	TRBV2	TRBJ2-1	NA	NA
TGTGCCAGCAGCGACATGGGGGGAATTGACACCGGGGAGCTGTTTTTT	CASSDMGGIDTGELFF	TRBV7-9	TRBJ2-2	NA	NA
TGTGCCAGCAGCACGGAACCGGGACAGGCTTTTAGCTCCTACAATGAGCAGTTCTTC	CASSTEPGQAFSSYNEQFF	TRBV14	TRBJ2-1	NA	TRBD1
TGTGCCAGCAGCTTAGCGAGAACTAACTATGGCTACACCTTC	CASSLARTNYGYTF	TRBV7-9	TRBJ1-2	NA	NA
TGTGCCAGCAGCTTAACGGTAACTGGCTACACCTTC	CASSLTVTGYTF	TRBV7-9	TRBJ1-2	NA	NA
TGTGCCAGCAGCTTGGAAGCGGGGGGGCCGGGTGAGCAGTTCTTC	CASSLEAGGPGEQFF	TRBV5-6	TRBJ2-1	NA	TRBD2
TGTGCCAGCAGACCGGGACAGGGAGGCTATGGCTACACCTTC	CASRPGQGGYGYTF	TRBV28	TRBJ1-2	NA	TRBD1
TGCGCCAGCAATCCCGAGTGCTCTGGGGCCAACGTCCTGACTTTC	CASNPECSGANVLTF	TRBV23-1	TRBJ2-6	NA	NA
TGTGCCACCAGCAGAGATTCGGGGCTAGCGCGAGCCGGGGAGCTGTTTTTT	CATSRDSGLARAGELFF	TRBV15	TRBJ2-2	NA	NA
TGTGCCAGCAGCCCTAACGACAGGGTCAAAGAGACCCAGTACTTC	CASSPNDRVKETQYF	TRBV11-1	TRBJ2-5	few	TRBD1
TGTGCCAGCAGCCCCGCCAGCGGGCCGCCAGATACGCAGTATTTT	CASSPASGPPDTQYF	TRBV5-4	TRBJ2-3	NA	NA
TGTGCCAGCAGCTTACGCGGCTCCTACGAGCAGTACTTC	CASSLRGSYEQYF	TRBV7-2	TRBJ2-7	NA	NA
TGTGCCAACAGCCGAGGGACTAGCGGGGCCTACGAGCAGTACTTC	CANSRGTSGAYEQYF	TRBV27	TRBJ2-7	NA	TRBD2
TGTGCCAGCAGCTTAGCGCTACAGGGGAACACCGGGGAGCTGTTTTTT	CASSLALQGNTGELFF	TRBV7-6	TRBJ2-2	NA	NA
TGCGCCAGCAGTGCGCACGAGGCTGAAGCTTTCTTT	CASSAHEAEAFF	TRBV5-1	TRBJ1-1	few	NA
TGTGCCAGCGAGGTTTTGCGGGGTCAGACCCAGTACTTC	CASEVLRGQTQYF	TRBV7-2	TRBJ2-5	few	NA
TGTGCCAGCAGCTTGGGTTTACAAACCTTCACTGAAGCTTTCTTT	CASSLGLQTFTEAFF	TRBV5-4	TRBJ1-1	once	NA
TGTGCCAGCAGTGAGCGGGGCTCTGGGGCCAACGTCCTGACTTTC	CASSERGSGANVLTF	TRBV6-4	TRBJ2-6	NA	NA
TGCGCCAGCAGCTCAGGGGATTTAAACTATGGCTACACCTTC	CASSSGDLNYGYTF	TRBV5-1	TRBJ1-2	NA	NA
TGTGCCAGCAGCAATCTACAGGGGACGGCCCAGTACTTC	CASSNLQGTAQYF	TRBV7-2	TRBJ2-5	NA	TRBD1
TGTGCCAGCAGTCCGGGACACCGGGAGACCCAGTACTTC	CASSPGHRETQYF	TRBV27	TRBJ2-5	NA	NA
TGTGCCAGCAGTTCCCCTTTGACAGGGGTGATGAAGACCCAGTACTTC	CASSSPLTGVMKTQYF	TRBV2	TRBJ2-5	NA	TRBD1